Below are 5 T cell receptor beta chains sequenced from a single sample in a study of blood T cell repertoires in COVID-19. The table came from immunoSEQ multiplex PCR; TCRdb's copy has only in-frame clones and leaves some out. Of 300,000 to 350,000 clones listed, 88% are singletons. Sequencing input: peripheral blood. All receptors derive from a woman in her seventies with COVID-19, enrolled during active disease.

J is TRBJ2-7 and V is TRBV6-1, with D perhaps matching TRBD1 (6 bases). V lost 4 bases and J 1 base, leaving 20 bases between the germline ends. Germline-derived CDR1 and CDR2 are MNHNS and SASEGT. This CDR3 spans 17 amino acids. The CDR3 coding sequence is TGTGCCAGCAGTGCAGGTCTTTCGGGACACTGGTCCTACGAGCAGTACTTC. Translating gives CASSAGLSGHWSYEQYF.

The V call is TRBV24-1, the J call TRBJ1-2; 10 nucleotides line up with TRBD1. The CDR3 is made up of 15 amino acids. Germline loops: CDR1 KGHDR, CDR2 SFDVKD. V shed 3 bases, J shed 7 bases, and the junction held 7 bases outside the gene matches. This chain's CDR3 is CATSDTRTGGLGYTF. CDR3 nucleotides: TGTGCCACCAGTGATACCCGGACAGGGGGGCTTGGCTACACCTTC.

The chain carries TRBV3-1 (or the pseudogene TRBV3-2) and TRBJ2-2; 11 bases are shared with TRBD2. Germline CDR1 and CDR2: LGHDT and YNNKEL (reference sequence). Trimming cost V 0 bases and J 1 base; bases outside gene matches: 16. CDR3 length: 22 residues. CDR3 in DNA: TGTGCCAGCAGCCAAGATAGTATGGGCCTAGCGGGGGGAACACTGAACACCGGGGAGCTGTTTTTT. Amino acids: CASSQDSMGLAGGTLNTGELFF.

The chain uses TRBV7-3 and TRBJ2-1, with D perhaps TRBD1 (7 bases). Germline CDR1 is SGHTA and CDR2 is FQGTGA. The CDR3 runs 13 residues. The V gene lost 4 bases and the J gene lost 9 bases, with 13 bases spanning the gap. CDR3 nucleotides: TGTGCCAGCAGCTCTCAGGGGGGAGGTGAGCAGTTCTTC. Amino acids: CASSSQGGGEQFF.

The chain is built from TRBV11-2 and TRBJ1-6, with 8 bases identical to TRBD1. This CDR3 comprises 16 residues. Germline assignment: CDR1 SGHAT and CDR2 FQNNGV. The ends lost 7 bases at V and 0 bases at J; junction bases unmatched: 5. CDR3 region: CASTGTGGSYNSPLHF. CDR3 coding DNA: TGTGCCAGCACCGGTACAGGGGGCTCCTATAATTCACCCCTCCACTTT.